This T cell receptor (beta chain) was retrieved from a study of blood T cells in healthy people across ages. Study conclusions and caveats: Age showed a roughly linear inverse relationship with TCR beta diversity per million T cells. Estimates based on one million T cells were treated as lower bounds. Conclusively comparing naive with antigen-experienced cells was impossible with unsorted PBMCs.

Trimming left V 2 bases short and J 7 bases short, with 15 bases between. Germline V gene lookup returns CDR1 SQVTM and CDR2 ANQGSEA. The CDR3 sequence is 14 residues long. This clonotype has more than one count but fewer than ten. The antigen is not known. A second PCR of 7 to 11 cycles used a sample-barcoded 5' primer and a J-beta primer mix. A template-switch adaptor containing 12 random nucleotides labeled each cDNA molecule. TCRdb recomputed calls from the 5' RACE reads with MiXCR, one row per CDR3 protein. The sample lists about 970,000 distinct CDR3 sequences; about 53% were seen once. The gene calls are TRBV29-1 and TRBJ2-1, with D possibly matching TRBD1 (5 bases). Sequenced sample: blood. The TCR was taken from a woman aged 55-70 years in good health. CDR3 amino acids: CSVELRQGLNEQFF. The CDR3 DNA sequence: TGCAGCGTTGAACTTCGGCAGGGCCTGAATGAGCAGTTCTTC.